One and the same sample provided the 5 T cell receptor beta chains below, sequenced in a study of blood T cells in healthy people across ages. A second PCR, run for about 6 to 11 cycles, used a sample-barcoded 5' primer plus a J-beta primer mix. TCRdb reanalysed the 5' RACE reads using MiXCR and keeps one entry per CDR3 protein. The table has 550,000 to 600,000 distinct CDR3 sequences, 27% seen once. Material for sequencing was blood. The receptors derive from a woman in her 70s in good health.

The CDR3 DNA reads TGTGCCAGCAGCTTAGCCCGAGGGGGCTATGGCTACACCTTC. Protein product: CASSLARGGYGYTF. The rearrangement links TRBV7-2 to TRBJ1-2; D perhaps matches TRBD1 (6 bases). Looked up from germline, CDR1 is SGHTA and CDR2 is FQGNSA. The CDR3 runs 14 residues. V lost 0 bases and J lost 4, with 9 bases in between. Based on the CDR3 plus reference TRBV7-2 and TRBJ1-2, the full variable domain is GAGVSQSPSNKVTEKGKDVELRCDPISGHTALYWYRQSLGQGLEFLIYFQGNSAPDKSGLPSDRFSAERTGGSVSTLTIQRTQQEDSAVYLCASSLARGGYGYTFGSGTRLTVV.

V gene TRBV3-1 combines with J gene TRBJ2-1; 8 bases fit TRBD2. The end of the DNA is better explained by TRBJ2-7, so the J call may be wrong. Germline V gene lookup returns CDR1 LGHDT and CDR2 YNNKEL (reference sequence). This CDR3 spans 13 amino acids. The CDR3 DNA reads TGTGCCAGCATCGGGCGGGGGGACTACGAGCAGTACTTC. Protein product: CASIGRGDYEQYF.

The V and J genes are TRBV12-3 or TRBV12-4 and TRBJ2-1; tentative D call: TRBD2 (6 bases). V was clipped by 5 bases and J by 2 bases, with 16 bases between them. This CDR3 is 16 amino acids long. CDR3 region: CASSKKSGRTYNEQFF. DNA for the CDR3: TGTGCCAGCAGTAAGAAATCAGGGAGGACCTACAATGAGCAGTTCTTC.

The chain carries TRBV12-3 or TRBV12-4 and TRBJ2-7; 8 bases are shared with TRBD1. This CDR3 contains 13 residues. J lost 7 bases, V lost 10 bases, and 12 bases had no gene match. The CDR3 protein is CATGGQGVKEQYF. The CDR3 bases are TGTGCCACTGGAGGACAGGGAGTCAAGGAGCAGTACTTC.

The rearrangement joins TRBV4-1 to TRBJ1-2; D is unresolved. Trimming removed 4 bases at V and 1 base at J, with 10 bases between. Per germline, CDR1 MGHRA and CDR2 YSYEKL. This CDR3 is 14 amino acids long. The CDR3 protein is CASSPVNFNYGYTF. The CDR3 DNA follows: TGCGCCAGCAGCCCGGTGAATTTTAACTATGGCTACACCTTC.